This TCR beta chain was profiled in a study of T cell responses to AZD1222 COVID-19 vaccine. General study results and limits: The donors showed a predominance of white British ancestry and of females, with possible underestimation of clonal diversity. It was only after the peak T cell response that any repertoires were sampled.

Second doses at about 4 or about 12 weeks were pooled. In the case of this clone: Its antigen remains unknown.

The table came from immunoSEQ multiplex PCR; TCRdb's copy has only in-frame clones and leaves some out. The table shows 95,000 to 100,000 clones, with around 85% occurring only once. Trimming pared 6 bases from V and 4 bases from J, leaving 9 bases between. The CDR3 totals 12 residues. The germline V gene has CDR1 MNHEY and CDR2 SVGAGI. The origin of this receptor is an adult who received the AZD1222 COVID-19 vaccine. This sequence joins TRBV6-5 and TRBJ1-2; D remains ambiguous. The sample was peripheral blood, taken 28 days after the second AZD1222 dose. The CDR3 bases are TGTGCCAGCAGCACCGTAGGCTATGGCTACACCTTC. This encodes CASSTVGYGYTF.